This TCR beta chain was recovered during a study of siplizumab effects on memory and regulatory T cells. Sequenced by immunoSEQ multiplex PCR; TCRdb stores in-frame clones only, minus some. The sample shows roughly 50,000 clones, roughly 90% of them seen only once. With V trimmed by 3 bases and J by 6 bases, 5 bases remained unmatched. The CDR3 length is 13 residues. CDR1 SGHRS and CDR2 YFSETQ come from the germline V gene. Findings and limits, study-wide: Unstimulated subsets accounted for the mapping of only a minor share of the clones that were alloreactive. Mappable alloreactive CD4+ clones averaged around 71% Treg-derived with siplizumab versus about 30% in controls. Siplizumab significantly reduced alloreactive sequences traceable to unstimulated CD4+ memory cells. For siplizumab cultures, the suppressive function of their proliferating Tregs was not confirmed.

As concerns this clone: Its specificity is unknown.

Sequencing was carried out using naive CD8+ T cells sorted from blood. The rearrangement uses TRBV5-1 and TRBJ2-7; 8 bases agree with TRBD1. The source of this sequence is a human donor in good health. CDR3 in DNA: TGCGCCAGCAGCTGGGGGACAGGATCCGAGCAGTACTTC. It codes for CASSWGTGSEQYF.